This T cell receptor (beta chain) appears in the sequencing data of a study of blood T cells in healthy people across ages. The second PCR ran roughly 7 to 12 cycles with a sample-barcoded 5' primer and J-beta primers. Carrying 12 random nucleotides, a template-switch adaptor labeled each individual cDNA molecule. TCRdb re-called the 5' RACE reads through MiXCR, storing one row per CDR3 protein. Of fewer than 800,000 distinct CDR3 sequences in the sample, approximately 50% were seen once. This clonotype occurred once. CDR1 is SQVTM, CDR2 ANQGSEA, per germline. Deletions cut 6 bases from V and 1 base from J, with 15 bases between. CDR3 size: 14 residues.

This sequence joins TRBV29-1 and TRBJ1-1; D is ambiguous. The sequence was obtained from a woman aged 60-75 years in good health. Sequencing input: blood. CDR3 sequence reads: CSVVFSLRNTEAFF. Here the CDR3 DNA reads TGCAGCGTCGTGTTCTCATTAAGGAACACTGAAGCTTTCTTT.